The following is a TCR beta chain sequence with its context. This clonotype was observed at least ten times. Its antigen is currently not known. No qualities accompany the bases; no much larger clone lies one base away. Sequencing was performed on an Illumina Genome Analyzer IIx. In-frame beta chains were kept once TCRdb had trimmed the public reads at Q25 with fastp and called clones with MiXCR. For every CDR3 protein sequence, its rows merge into one entry that carries the most common genes and DNA. The sample table contains 45,000 to 55,000 distinct CDR3 sequences; only one count was recorded for under 8.5% of them. The top ten constitute roughly 16% of the sample. This specimen belongs to a study of patients with pleural tuberculosis (dated by TCRdb to between 2012 and 2015). Reading from cysteine to phenylalanine, the CDR3 counts 15 amino acids. This entry keeps only the CDR3 DNA: 45 bases, framed from base 1. V gives up 2 bases and J gives up 1 base, and the segment between their germline ends measures 9 bases. CDR1 MDHEN and CDR2 SYDVKM were looked up in the germline V gene.

This receptor was taken from a human donor with pleural tuberculosis. The chain is encoded by TRBV28 joined to TRBJ1-5; a confident D gene designation cannot be given. The bases are TGTGCCAGCAGTTTACTTACCCTCAGCAATCAGCCCCAGCATTTT. It translates as CASSLLTLSNQPQHF.